The present T cell receptor (beta chain) was sequenced within a study of post-analysis software for immune sequencing data. Background on the study: Disease trajectories encompassed relapsing-remitting, secondary progressive and progressive-relapsing multiple sclerosis. The study, taken as a whole, reports: Under F measure analysis, samples from one preparation batch co-clustered strongly. Five or six TRBV segments were significantly more frequent in patients than in controls. TRBV5-6, TRBV5-1 and TRBV20-1 were among these segments. Normalized Chao1 diversity was significantly lower in multiple sclerosis patients than in controls.

Each TCR beta cDNA library carried unique molecular identifiers. In TCRdb, the PCR reads were re-called with MiXCR into one record per CDR3 protein. The table records fewer than 700,000 distinct CDR3 sequences, about 40% of them present only once. Regarding this clonotype: Its antigen is not identified.

The CDR3 totals 14 residues. Germline lookup yields CDR1 LGHDT and CDR2 YNNKEL (reference sequence). V gave up 1 base and J gave up 7 bases, with 8 bases separating them. V usage is TRBV3-1 and J usage is TRBJ1-6; no clear D gene. The TCR originated in a girl between 10 and 17 years old with multiple sclerosis. Sequenced: blood. CDR3 bases: TGTGCCAGCAGCCAAGTTGGGGAGAATTCACCCCTCCACTTT. Residues: CASSQVGENSPLHF.